The 31 T cell receptor beta chains below come from one sample, sequenced in a study of T-cell memory formation after mild COVID-19. From the 5' RACE reads, TCRdb called clonotypes with MiXCR, one entry per CDR3 protein. The sample has 280,000 or so distinct CDR3 sequences, less than 9.5% seen once. Sample: PBMCs or a T cell subset sorted from them (not recorded which). These receptors were taken from a man between 18 and 29 years old who had mild COVID-19 (a few samples of this study predate the infection). Cell type and time point are not known.

The V call is TRBV5-1, the J call TRBJ2-5, with D perhaps matching TRBD2 (7 bases). Trimming pared 3 bases from V and 1 base from J, leaving 16 bases between. CDR1 SGHRS and CDR2 YFSETQ come from the germline V gene. The CDR3 has 16 amino acids. The CDR3 spells CASSWGGASGQETQYF. The DNA of the CDR3 is TGCGCCAGCAGCTGGGGGGGGGCTAGCGGCCAAGAGACCCAGTACTTC.

This clonotype was observed a few times. The chain links TRBV14 to TRBJ1-3; no clear D. This CDR3 comprises 17 residues. Germline V gene data show CDR1 as SGHDN and CDR2 as FVKESK. Trimming removed 6 bases at V and 0 bases at J, with 18 bases between. The CDR3 DNA is TGTGCCAGCAGTTCCTCTGCGCATTTCTCCTCTGGAAACACCATATATTTT. Translated, it gives CASSSSAHFSSGNTIYF. Based on the CDR3 plus reference TRBV14 and TRBJ1-3, the full variable domain is EAGVTQFPSHSVIEKGQTVTLRCDPISGHDNLYWYRRVMGKEIKFLLHFVKESKQDESGMPNNRFLAERTGGTYSTLKVQPAELEDSGVYFCASSSSAHFSSGNTIYFGEGSWLTVV.

The rearrangement uses TRBV6-4 and TRBJ2-1; TRBD2 matches 12 bases. Germline V gives CDR1 MRHNA, CDR2 SNTAGT. CDR3 size: 13 residues. V lost 9 bases and J lost 6; bases outside the gene matches: 3. CDR3 loop: CARLAGGGNEQFF. In DNA form, the CDR3 reads TGTGCCAGACTAGCGGGGGGTGGCAATGAGCAGTTCTTC.

This clonotype was counted ten times or more. The rearrangement joins TRBV5-1 to TRBJ2-3, with D possibly TRBD1 on 5 matching bases. V lost 4 bases to trimming and J lost 2 bases, with 8 bases between them. This CDR3 comprises 13 residues. In germline, CDR1 is SGHRS, CDR2 YFSETQ. The CDR3 sequence is CASSRQITDTQYF. The CDR3 nucleotides are TGCGCCAGCAGCCGACAGATCACAGATACGCAGTATTTT.

This clonotype has more than one count but fewer than ten. J is TRBJ2-3 and V is TRBV10-3, with D hard to call. This CDR3 contains 13 residues. V shed 6 bases and J shed 6 bases, with 13 bases lying between them. Germline V gene sequence: CDR1 ENHRY, CDR2 SYGVKD. CDR3 nucleotide sequence: TGTGCCATCAGACCCAATATGGCCGATACGCAGTATTTT. It specifies CAIRPNMADTQYF.

This clonotype appeared a few times. The rearrangement links TRBV15 to TRBJ2-3; D call uncertain. The germline V gene has CDR1 LNHNV and CDR2 YYDKDF (reference sequence). Trimming cost V 5 bases and J 4 bases, with 19 bases left between them. This CDR3 is built from 16 residues. The CDR3 sequence is CATSETPGTGADTQYF. The CDR3 coding sequence is TGTGCCACCAGCGAGACCCCGGGCACTGGGGCAGATACGCAGTATTTT.

This clonotype turned up a few times. This chain links TRBV7-2 with TRBJ1-1; no clear D. This CDR3 is 13 amino acids long. V shed 11 bases and J shed 8 bases, with 21 bases lying between them. In germline, CDR1 is SGHTA, CDR2 FQGNSA. The DNA for the CDR3 is TGTGCCTCGAAGCTTAGTGAGCCTTTAGAAGCTTTCTTT. It translates to CASKLSEPLEAFF.

This clonotype was recorded at least ten times. The chain carries TRBV5-1 and TRBJ2-7, with 7 positions matching TRBD2. The germline CDR1 and CDR2 sequences are SGHRS and YFSETQ. J was trimmed by 2 bases and V by 2 bases; bases with no gene match: 7. This CDR3 has 15 amino acids. CDR3 region: CASSFSPGTTYEQYF. The CDR3 coding sequence is TGCGCCAGCAGCTTCTCCCCCGGGACTACCTACGAGCAGTACTTC.

The chain joins TRBV6-2 or TRBV6-3 to TRBJ2-2; the D gene is possibly TRBD2 (6 bases). The CDR3 has 14 amino acids. Germline CDR1 reads MNHEY; CDR2 reads SVGEGT. The V end was cut by 2 bases, the J end by 5 bases, with 9 bases between. The CDR3 here is CASSYRGLTGELFF. The CDR3 bases are TGTGCCAGCAGTTACCGGGGGTTGACCGGGGAGCTGTTTTTT.

Note on this clonotype: Since a much larger clone is just one base distant, this may be a read error. The chain recombines TRBV7-3 with TRBJ2-2; D gene uncertain. Germline CDR1 reads SGHTA; CDR2 reads FQGTGA. The V end was cut by 1 base, the J end by 0 bases, with 3 bases between. The length of the CDR3 is 14 residues. CDR3 bases: TGTGCCAGCAGCTTAATCCCGAACACCGGGGAGCTGTTTTTT. Amino acids: CASSLIPNTGELFF. Complete variable domain (other parts from reference TRBV7-3 and TRBJ2-2): GAGVSQTPSNKVTEKGKYVELRCDPISGHTALYWYRQSLGQGPEFLIYFQGTGAADDSGLPNDRFFAVRPEGSVSTLKIQRTERGDSAVYLCASSLIPNTGELFFGEGSRLTVL.

In this sample, this clonotype turned up many times. V gene TRBV5-6 combines with J gene TRBJ2-5; D is uncertain. Deletions cut 0 bases from V and 6 bases from J, with 12 bases between. CDR1 SGHDT and CDR2 YYEEEE come from the germline V gene. The CDR3 has 14 amino acids. The CDR3 DNA reads as TGTGCCAGCAGCTTGGACGGCCAGCTACAGACCCAGTACTTC. Translation: CASSLDGQLQTQYF.

This clonotype has a handful of counts. This chain links TRBV11-2 with TRBJ2-7; 10 nucleotides align to TRBD2. Germline V gene lookup returns CDR1 SGHAT and CDR2 FQNNGV. The V gene end was trimmed by 5 bases and the J gene end by 4 bases; junction bases not matched to a gene: 5. The CDR3 runs 14 residues. CDR3 nucleotides: TGTGCCAGCAGCCGCCCTAGCGGGGGTTACGAGCAGTACTTC. Amino acid sequence: CASSRPSGGYEQYF.

This rearrangement joins TRBV30 to TRBJ2-1, with 14 bases lining up with TRBD2. Unmatched junction bases numbered 9, after V lost 5 bases and J lost 9 bases. Germline V gene lookup returns CDR1 GTSNPN and CDR2 SVGIG (reference sequence). This CDR3 spans 15 amino acids. This CDR3 reads CAWETTSGGAGEQFF. CDR3 sequence (DNA): TGTGCCTGGGAGACGACTAGCGGGGGGGCGGGTGAGCAGTTCTTC.

The J gene is TRBJ2-5, the V gene TRBV5-5; 12 nucleotides agree with TRBD2. The CDR3 is 14 residues long. Germline loops: CDR1 SGHKS, CDR2 YYEKEE (reference sequence). Trimming at V came to 4 bases and at J to 3 bases, leaving 1 base not matched to a gene. CDR3 region: CASSRTSGEETQYF. CDR3 nucleotide sequence: TGTGCCAGCAGCAGGACTAGCGGGGAAGAGACCCAGTACTTC.

This clonotype was counted only a few times. This rearrangement joins TRBV20-1 to TRBJ2-5, with 8 bases lining up with TRBD2. The length of the CDR3 is 15 residues. The V gene's germline CDR1 is DFQATT and CDR2 SNEGSKA (reference sequence). V shed 3 bases, J shed 4 bases, and the junction held 10 bases outside the gene matches. The CDR3 sequence: CSARAAGGALETQYF. In nucleotides, the CDR3 is TGCAGTGCTAGGGCCGCCGGGGGGGCTTTAGAGACCCAGTACTTC.

This clonotype was counted ten times or more. The chain has TRBV4-2 and TRBJ2-6; the D is unclear. The germline CDR1 and CDR2 sequences are LGHNA and YNFKEQ. CDR3 length: 16 amino acids. V was pared by 5 bases and J by 1 base, with 12 bases between. The CDR3 bases are TGTGCCAGCAGCTCCGAGTGGGCTTCTGGGGCCAACGTCCTGACTTTC. It encodes CASSSEWASGANVLTF.

This clonotype appeared many times. The rearrangement joins TRBV6-6 to TRBJ2-1, with D possibly being TRBD1 (6 bases). CDR1 is MNHNY, CDR2 SVGAGI, per germline (reference sequence). The CDR3 is 17 amino acids. Deletions cut 5 bases from V and 7 bases from J, with 24 bases between. In nucleotides, the CDR3 is TGTGCCAGCAGTCTTAGAAACAGGGCCGCAAGTGAGAATGAGCAGTTCTTC. The encoded protein is CASSLRNRAASENEQFF.

The chain recombines TRBV5-1 with TRBJ1-1; 7 bases map to TRBD1. Per the germline V gene, CDR1 is SGHRS and CDR2 is YFSETQ. J lost 1 base, V lost 3 bases, and 9 bases had no gene match. This CDR3 is 16 amino acids long. CDR3 DNA sequence: TGCGCCAGCAGCTACCTTACGACAGGGCAGAACACTGAAGCTTTCTTT. Its translation: CASSYLTTGQNTEAFF.

This clonotype appeared many times. V gene TRBV12-3 or TRBV12-4 combines with J gene TRBJ2-3; 7 nucleotides match TRBD2. This CDR3 spans 14 amino acids. V shed 4 bases and J 6 bases; nucleotides not matched to a gene: 7. Here the CDR3 DNA reads TGTGCCAGCAGTTCGGGACTACGCGCGGATACGCAGTATTTT. This codes for CASSSGLRADTQYF.

J is TRBJ1-5 and V is TRBV28; 9 nucleotides align to TRBD1. CDR1 is MDHEN and CDR2 is SYDVKM in the germline V gene. The CDR3 covers 14 residues. The V segment lost 6 bases and the J segment 7 bases; nucleotides outside the gene matches: 7. CDR3 nucleotide sequence: TGTGCCAGCAGCCAGGGACAGGGTATCCAGCCCCAGCATTTT. This encodes CASSQGQGIQPQHF.

V and J are TRBV7-2 and TRBJ2-3, with 8 positions matching TRBD2. CDR3 length equals 15 residues. Germline V gene lookup returns CDR1 SGHTA and CDR2 FQGNSA. V dropped 1 base and J dropped 9; count of bases not matched to a gene: 9. CDR3: CASSLGGSGASTQYF. The CDR3 region has the DNA TGTGCCAGCAGCTTAGGTGGTAGCGGGGCTTCGACGCAGTATTTT.

The J gene is TRBJ2-1, the V gene TRBV7-9, with D possibly TRBD2 on 5 matching bases. The CDR3 runs 12 residues. The V end was cut by 5 bases, the J end by 8 bases, with 10 bases between. Germline CDR1 and CDR2: SEHNR and FQNEAQ (reference sequence). CDR3 sequence (DNA): TGTGCCAGCAGCCCCGCCGGGGATGAGCAGTTCTTC. It specifies CASSPAGDEQFF.

This clonotype was detected many times. The V call is TRBV7-3, the J call TRBJ2-1; weak D call: TRBD1 (5 bases). Germline V gene lookup returns CDR1 SGHTA and CDR2 FQGTGA. V was pared by 2 bases and J by 4 bases, with 12 bases between. This CDR3 contains 15 residues. The CDR3 protein is CASSLGQGLYNEQFF. In DNA, the CDR3 is TGTGCCAGCAGCTTAGGTCAGGGCCTGTACAATGAGCAGTTCTTC.

This clonotype was detected many times. This chain joins TRBV6-2 or TRBV6-3 and TRBJ1-5; D not certain. Germline V gene sequence: CDR1 MNHEY, CDR2 SVGEGT. The CDR3 is made up of 15 amino acids. Trimming left V 5 bases short and J 11 bases short, with 22 bases between. CDR3 amino acids: CASSHPRLVGRAQHF. The CDR3, as DNA: TGTGCCAGCAGTCACCCACGCCTGGTTGGGAGGGCCCAGCATTTT.

This clonotype was found many times. The chain combines TRBV4-1 with TRBJ2-7; D unresolved. The V end lost 1 base, the J end lost 5 bases, and 9 bases lay between the germline ends. Germline-derived CDR1 and CDR2 are MGHRA and YSYEKL. The CDR3 covers 13 residues. CDR3 nucleotide sequence: TGCGCCAGCAGCCAAGTTGGTCAAAACGAGCAGTACTTC. Translating gives CASSQVGQNEQYF.

In this sample, this clonotype turned up a few times. This chain links TRBV6-5 with TRBJ2-7; D possibly matches TRBD1 or TRBD2 (5 bases each). The CDR3 has 17 amino acids. Trimming took 6 bases from V and 2 from J, leaving 23 bases between them. Germline values: CDR1 MNHEY, CDR2 SVGAGI. CDR3 sequence reads: CASSGTPTIDSPYEQYV. DNA of the CDR3: TGTGCCAGCAGCGGCACCCCGACTATCGACAGCCCCTACGAGCAGTACGTC.

This clonotype was counted between two and nine times. The chain recombines TRBV20-1 with TRBJ2-5, with TRBD1 matching over 7 bases. Unmatched junction bases numbered 5, after V lost 4 bases and J lost 3 bases. CDR1 and CDR2 from the germline V gene are DFQATT and SNEGSKA (reference sequence). CDR3 length: 13 amino acids. In nucleotides, the CDR3 is TGCAGTGCTACGTGGACAGGCAAAGAGACCCAGTACTTC. The encoded protein is CSATWTGKETQYF.

This clonotype was seen many times. The V call is TRBV5-1, the J call TRBJ1-1; D gene uncertain. Germline CDR1 SGHRS, CDR2 YFSETQ. The CDR3 has 15 residues. The V gene lost 6 bases and the J gene lost 2 bases, with 17 bases spanning the gap. In DNA form, the CDR3 reads TGCGCCAGCACCACAAGCGTGATCGGCAACACTGAAGCTTTCTTT. It codes for CASTTSVIGNTEAFF.

The J gene is TRBJ2-5, the V gene TRBV5-1, with a possible D match to TRBD2 (6 bases). The CDR3 length is 13 residues. Germline V gives CDR1 SGHRS, CDR2 YFSETQ. Trimming took 4 bases from V and 0 from J, leaving 7 bases between them. The CDR3 is CASSAGYQETQYF. CDR3 in DNA: TGCGCCAGCAGCGCGGGGTACCAAGAGACCCAGTACTTC.

V and J are TRBV15 and TRBJ1-1; no reliable D call. This CDR3 is 13 amino acids long. V lost 8 bases and J 9 bases, leaving 19 bases between the germline ends. Germline V lookup: CDR1 LNHNV, CDR2 YYDKDF (reference sequence). The CDR3 sequence: CATGWQPRQKAFF. For the CDR3, the DNA is TGTGCCACCGGATGGCAGCCCCGTCAGAAAGCTTTCTTT.

This clonotype was detected only once. CDR3 sequence: CASSYTWTGSSYNEQFF. CDR3 DNA: TGTGCCAGCAGTTACACGTGGACAGGGAGCTCCTACAATGAGCAGTTCTTC. V usage is TRBV6-2 or TRBV6-3 and J usage is TRBJ2-1; 8 nucleotides match TRBD1. V shed 2 bases, J shed 0 bases, and the junction held 6 bases outside the gene matches. Germline CDR1 reads MNHEY; CDR2 reads SVGEGT. The CDR3 runs to 17 residues.